The rows below give T cell receptor beta chains drawn from one sample of a study of identifying expanded T cells in peripheral blood. Only in-frame clones appear in the TCRdb table, and some are missing; sequencing was by immunoSEQ multiplex PCR. Of about 85,000 clones in the sample, 89% are singletons; the top ten hold roughly 2.8%. Sequencing was carried out using blood. These receptors were collected from a person between 18 and 75 years old in good health. The CDR3 runs from the conserved cysteine through the conserved F or W. The order of the fields is clone size, D gene, V gene, J gene, CDR3 protein, CDR3 DNA. D genes are given only for firm matches. For some rows the clone size is stated as once, few or many, or as a class when expanded; others skip it.

abundance: .
d_gene: .
v_gene: TRBV2
j_gene: TRBJ1-1
CDR3aa: CASSPTRTEAFF
CDR3nt: TGTGCCAGCAGCCCAACGCGGACTGAAGCTTTCTTT

abundance: .
d_gene: .
v_gene: TRBV10-2
j_gene: TRBJ2-2
CDR3aa: CASTARGSGELFF
CDR3nt: TGCGCCAGCACCGCCCGGGGCTCCGGGGAGCTGTTTTTT

abundance: .
d_gene: .
v_gene: TRBV7-9
j_gene: TRBJ2-7
CDR3aa: CASSSLHHSYEQYF
CDR3nt: TGTGCCAGCAGCTCCTTACATCACTCCTACGAGCAGTACTTC

abundance: once
d_gene: .
v_gene: TRBV9
j_gene: TRBJ2-1
CDR3aa: CASSASGPQINEQFF
CDR3nt: TGTGCCAGCAGCGCAAGTGGCCCCCAGATCAATGAGCAGTTCTTC

abundance: .
d_gene: TRBD2
v_gene: TRBV9
j_gene: TRBJ2-2
CDR3aa: CASSPTSGPGEVFF
CDR3nt: TGTGCCAGCAGCCCAACTAGCGGGCCGGGGGAGGTGTTTTTT

abundance: .
d_gene: .
v_gene: TRBV28
j_gene: TRBJ1-2
CDR3aa: CASSPPQTRLYGYTF
CDR3nt: TGTGCCAGCAGCCCCCCGCAAACTAGGCTCTATGGCTACACCTTC

abundance: .
d_gene: TRBD2
v_gene: TRBV6-4
j_gene: TRBJ2-1
CDR3aa: CASSDSATSGSRYNEQFF
CDR3nt: TGTGCCAGCAGTGACTCCGCCACTAGCGGGAGCCGCTACAATGAGCAGTTCTTC

abundance: few
d_gene: TRBD1
v_gene: TRBV29-1
j_gene: TRBJ2-2
CDR3aa: CSVVTGGPGELFF
CDR3nt: TGCAGCGTTGTGACAGGGGGCCCCGGGGAGCTGTTTTTT

abundance: .
d_gene: .
v_gene: TRBV18
j_gene: TRBJ1-6
CDR3aa: CASSPSGNSPLHF
CDR3nt: TGTGCCAGCTCACCAAGTGGAAATTCACCCCTCCACTTT

abundance: .
d_gene: TRBD1
v_gene: TRBV7-7
j_gene: TRBJ1-5
CDR3aa: CASSLAQTGSGDQPQHF
CDR3nt: TGTGCTAGCAGCTTAGCTCAGACAGGGTCCGGAGATCAGCCCCAGCATTTT

abundance: .
d_gene: .
v_gene: TRBV11-2
j_gene: TRBJ1-6
CDR3aa: CASSLDASSSPLHF
CDR3nt: TGTGCCAGCAGCTTAGACGCGTCGAGCTCCCCCCTCCACTTT

abundance: .
d_gene: .
v_gene: TRBV10-3
j_gene: TRBJ2-1
CDR3aa: CAISGFGSSYNEQFF
CDR3nt: TGTGCCATCAGTGGTTTCGGGAGCTCCTACAATGAGCAGTTCTTC

abundance: once
d_gene: .
v_gene: TRBV7-2
j_gene: TRBJ1-2
CDR3aa: CASSRGPGQPGHYGYTF
CDR3nt: TGTGCCAGCAGCAGGGGACCGGGACAACCAGGGCACTATGGCTACACCTTC

abundance: .
d_gene: TRBD2
v_gene: TRBV27
j_gene: TRBJ2-1
CDR3aa: CASSYGWGGKNEQFF
CDR3nt: TGTGCCAGCAGCTACGGCTGGGGGGGGAAGAATGAGCAGTTCTTC

abundance: .
d_gene: .
v_gene: TRBV19
j_gene: TRBJ1-4
CDR3aa: CASGQAQGGKLFF
CDR3nt: TGTGCCAGTGGACAAGCCCAAGGCGGAAAACTGTTTTTT

abundance: .
d_gene: .
v_gene: TRBV27
j_gene: TRBJ1-1
CDR3aa: CASSLQLDTEAFF
CDR3nt: TGTGCCAGCAGTTTACAACTAGACACTGAAGCTTTCTTT

abundance: .
d_gene: .
v_gene: TRBV5-1
j_gene: TRBJ1-1
CDR3aa: CASSPAPGGTEAFF
CDR3nt: TGCGCCAGCAGCCCTGCACCCGGAGGAACTGAAGCTTTCTTT

abundance: .
d_gene: .
v_gene: TRBV28
j_gene: TRBJ1-2
CDR3aa: CASSTTGVYGYTF
CDR3nt: TGTGCCAGCAGTACGACCGGGGTCTATGGCTACACCTTC

abundance: once
d_gene: .
v_gene: TRBV25-1
j_gene: TRBJ1-4
CDR3aa: CASSEQGPNEKLFF
CDR3nt: TGTGCCAGCAGTGAACAGGGCCCAAATGAAAAACTGTTTTTT

abundance: .
d_gene: .
v_gene: TRBV28
j_gene: TRBJ1-2
CDR3aa: CASSLGGNANYGYTF
CDR3nt: TGTGCCAGCAGTTTAGGAGGGAACGCTAACTATGGCTACACCTTC

abundance: .
d_gene: TRBD1
v_gene: TRBV27
j_gene: TRBJ2-7
CDR3aa: CASKIGTGRDEQYF
CDR3nt: TGTGCCAGCAAAATCGGGACAGGGAGAGACGAGCAGTACTTC

abundance: few
d_gene: .
v_gene: TRBV28
j_gene: TRBJ1-5
CDR3aa: CASSFSGDQPQHF
CDR3nt: TGTGCCAGCAGTTTCTCTGGGGATCAGCCCCAGCATTTT

abundance: .
d_gene: TRBD1
v_gene: TRBV28
j_gene: TRBJ2-7
CDR3aa: CASSSPTPRVWTGGSYEQYF
CDR3nt: TGTGCCAGCAGTTCGCCTACCCCCCGGGTTTGGACAGGGGGCTCCTACGAGCAGTACTTC

abundance: few
d_gene: TRBD2
v_gene: TRBV6-1
j_gene: TRBJ2-7
CDR3aa: CASRFSPSGSYEQYF
CDR3nt: TGTGCCAGCAGATTCTCGCCTAGCGGAAGCTACGAGCAGTACTTC

abundance: .
d_gene: .
v_gene: TRBV7-9
j_gene: TRBJ2-1
CDR3aa: CASSLLDHNEQFF
CDR3nt: TGTGCCAGCAGCTTATTGGACCACAATGAGCAGTTCTTC

abundance: .
d_gene: .
v_gene: TRBV28
j_gene: TRBJ1-1
CDR3aa: CASRSPGHPPNLGAFF
CDR3nt: TGTGCCAGCAGATCACCGGGACACCCGCCGAACTTGGGAGCTTTCTTT

abundance: .
d_gene: .
v_gene: TRBV28
j_gene: TRBJ1-5
CDR3aa: CASSLPQGGNQPQHF
CDR3nt: TGTGCCAGCAGTCTCCCCCAGGGAGGCAATCAGCCCCAGCATTTT

abundance: .
d_gene: TRBD1
v_gene: TRBV6-4
j_gene: TRBJ2-3
CDR3aa: CASSSSGTGGNTQYF
CDR3nt: TGTGCCAGCAGCTCTTCGGGGACAGGGGGGAATACGCAGTATTTT

abundance: .
d_gene: .
v_gene: TRBV21-1
j_gene: TRBJ1-1
CDR3aa: CASSKAQVPTEAFF
CDR3nt: TGTGCCAGCAGCAAAGCTCAGGTTCCCACTGAAGCTTTCTTT

abundance: .
d_gene: TRBD1
v_gene: TRBV19
j_gene: TRBJ2-1
CDR3aa: CASSRDRAGTDNEQFF
CDR3nt: TGTGCCAGTAGTAGGGACAGGGCGGGTACTGACAATGAGCAGTTCTTC

abundance: .
d_gene: TRBD2
v_gene: TRBV7-9
j_gene: TRBJ2-5
CDR3aa: CASSPRTSGYQETQYF
CDR3nt: TGTGCCAGCAGCCCCCGGACTAGCGGATACCAAGAGACCCAGTACTTC

abundance: .
d_gene: TRBD2
v_gene: TRBV2
j_gene: TRBJ2-7
CDR3aa: CASSDVIAGSYEQYF
CDR3nt: TGTGCCAGCAGTGACGTAATAGCGGGCTCCTACGAGCAGTACTTC

abundance: .
d_gene: .
v_gene: TRBV18
j_gene: TRBJ1-1
CDR3aa: CASSPPRGSTEAFF
CDR3nt: TGTGCCAGCTCACCACCCAGGGGAAGCACTGAAGCTTTCTTT

abundance: .
d_gene: .
v_gene: TRBV5-4
j_gene: TRBJ2-7
CDR3aa: CASSLGAYEQYF
CDR3nt: TGTGCCAGCAGCTTGGGGGCCTACGAGCAGTACTTC

abundance: .
d_gene: TRBD1
v_gene: TRBV12-5
j_gene: TRBJ1-1
CDR3aa: CASGLAPKDRASDTEAFF
CDR3nt: TGTGCTAGTGGTTTGGCCCCGAAGGACAGGGCATCCGACACTGAAGCTTTCTTT

abundance: .
d_gene: TRBD1
v_gene: TRBV6-4
j_gene: TRBJ2-2
CDR3aa: CASSATGEGSGELFF
CDR3nt: TGTGCCAGCAGTGCCACAGGGGAAGGGTCCGGGGAGCTGTTTTTT

abundance: once
d_gene: .
v_gene: TRBV7-2
j_gene: TRBJ2-4
CDR3aa: CASSPTSENIQYF
CDR3nt: TGTGCCAGCAGCCCTACGTCGGAAAACATTCAGTACTTC

abundance: .
d_gene: TRBD1
v_gene: TRBV7-3
j_gene: TRBJ2-5
CDR3aa: CASSPTGGETQYF
CDR3nt: TGTGCCAGCAGCCCGACAGGGGGTGAGACCCAGTACTTC

abundance: .
d_gene: TRBD1
v_gene: TRBV5-6
j_gene: TRBJ2-3
CDR3aa: CASSSDPGTGTDTQYF
CDR3nt: TGTGCCAGCAGCTCGGACCCCGGGACAGGCACAGATACGCAGTATTTT

abundance: .
d_gene: .
v_gene: TRBV4-1
j_gene: TRBJ1-4
CDR3aa: CASSQGMRATNEKLFF
CDR3nt: TGCGCCAGCAGCCAAGGTATGCGGGCAACTAATGAAAAACTGTTTTTT

abundance: .
d_gene: .
v_gene: TRBV7-2
j_gene: TRBJ2-3
CDR3aa: CASSLLTDTQYF
CDR3nt: TGTGCCAGCAGCTTACTCACAGATACGCAGTATTTT

abundance: .
d_gene: .
v_gene: TRBV5-1
j_gene: TRBJ1-2
CDR3aa: CASSLGGRNTF
CDR3nt: TGCGCCAGCAGCTTAGGTGGTCGTAATACCTTC

abundance: .
d_gene: TRBD1
v_gene: TRBV9
j_gene: TRBJ1-2
CDR3aa: CASSVWDRVGYGYTF
CDR3nt: TGTGCCAGCAGCGTATGGGACAGGGTGGGCTATGGCTACACCTTC

abundance: .
d_gene: .
v_gene: TRBV7-2
j_gene: TRBJ2-2
CDR3aa: CASSQYRAAAGELFF
CDR3nt: TGTGCCAGCAGCCAATACCGGGCCGCCGCTGGGGAGCTGTTTTTT

abundance: .
d_gene: .
v_gene: TRBV5-1
j_gene: TRBJ2-3
CDR3aa: CASSPSGTAPYF
CDR3nt: TGCGCCAGCAGCCCGAGCGGAACAGCCCCGTATTTT